This TCR beta chain comes out of a study of identical twins. Findings of the study overall: Models underestimated TCR alpha sharing (out-of-frame) in monozygotic twins.

Many counts were recorded for this clonotype. Its antigen is unknown. Trimming left V 1 base short and J 1 base short, with 9 bases between. In germline, CDR1 is SGHVS, CDR2 FQNEAQ. The CDR3 sequence is 15 residues long. Unique molecular identifiers were present on the cDNA, and a universal primer site came from template switching. TCRdb passed the 5' RACE reads through MiXCR, listing each CDR3 protein once. This table holds some 230,000 distinct CDR3 sequences, 6.5% found once. These data also featured in a second study, about T cells expressing NK-cell markers. That source notes: Similarly, these clonotypes led the CD3+CD56-NKG2C+ fraction as well in several donors.

The chain is built from TRBV7-8 and TRBJ2-3; D is unresolved. The source is a woman under 30 in good health. Sequencing was carried out using CD8+ T cells sorted from blood. In DNA form, the CDR3 reads TGTGCCAGCAGCTTAGTTCCCAGCGGCACAGATACGCAGTATTTT. Protein product: CASSLVPSGTDTQYF.